This is a list of T cell receptor beta chains from one sample in a study of molecular identifiers for immune sequencing clone quantification. Via MiXCR, TCRdb re-called the PCR reads, giving one row per CDR3 protein. Among 100,000 or so distinct CDR3 sequences listed, 21% were seen once. The specimen sequenced was naive CD8+ T cells from blood, with Jurkat cell RNA spiked in. These receptors came from a human donor in good health. Some libraries in this study had Jurkat cell RNA spiked in. CDR3s include the opening cysteine and the closing phenylalanine or tryptophan. Each record gives: clone size, D gene, J gene, V gene, CDR3 protein, CDR3 DNA. The D gene is left open where the match is weak. Rows may omit the clone size; those that give it use once, few, many or a size class.

many TRBD1 TRBJ1-1 TRBV10-3 CAISDPRDSMNTEAFF TGTGCCATCAGTGACCCCCGGGACAGCATGAACACTGAAGCTTTCTTT
many . TRBJ2-7 TRBV4-1 CASSHVPPYEQYF TGCGCCAGCAGCCACGTACCGCCCTACGAGCAGTACTTC
. . TRBJ2-1 TRBV7-9 CASSRGSYNEQFF TGTGCCAGCAGCCGGGGATCCTACAATGAGCAGTTCTTC
. . TRBJ2-7 TRBV5-8 CASSRQDYPYEQYF TGTGCCAGCAGCCGACAGGACTACCCCTACGAGCAGTACTTC
many . TRBJ2-7 TRBV4-1 CASSQDGIGLLYEQYF TGCGCCAGCAGCCAAGACGGAATAGGTCTTCTCTACGAGCAGTACTTC
once . TRBJ2-2 TRBV27 CASTNGPSGTGELFF TGTGCCAGCACCAACGGGCCGAGCGGGACCGGGGAGCTGTTTTTT
many TRBD2 TRBJ2-5 TRBV15 CATSGRGTSGSKETQYF TGTGCCACCAGCGGACGGGGGACTAGCGGGAGTAAAGAGACCCAGTACTTC
many . TRBJ1-4 TRBV27 CASSSRGGEKLFF TGTGCCAGCAGTTCCAGGGGAGGGGAAAAACTGTTTTTT
few TRBD1 TRBJ2-1 TRBV7-9 CASSYGTGVEQFF TGTGCCAGCAGTTATGGGACAGGGGTAGAGCAGTTCTTC
many . TRBJ1-2 TRBV20-1 CSASPASYGYTF TGCAGTGCTAGTCCCGCCAGCTATGGCTACACCTTC
. . TRBJ1-2 TRBV5-3 CASSNSVNSMGGYTF TGTGCCAGCAGCAATAGTGTAAATTCCATGGGAGGCTACACCTTC
many . TRBJ2-7 TRBV9 CASSVGDMRVGEQYF TGTGCCAGCAGCGTCGGGGACATGAGGGTTGGCGAGCAGTACTTC
. TRBD1 TRBJ1-1 TRBV6-6 CASPPTGGKNTEAFF TGTGCCAGCCCACCGACAGGGGGCAAGAACACTGAAGCTTTCTTT
many TRBD2 TRBJ2-3 TRBV7-2 CASSPWAGTSGYTDTQYF TGTGCCAGCAGCCCATGGGCCGGGACTAGCGGATATACAGATACGCAGTATTTT
few TRBD1 TRBJ2-2 TRBV24-1 CATSDSGTGMTGELFF TGTGCCACCAGTGATTCCGGGACAGGGATGACCGGGGAGCTGTTTTTT
. TRBD2 TRBJ2-1 TRBV7-9 CASRPPEIGRAYREQFF TGTGCCAGCCGACCCCCGGAAATAGGGAGGGCGTATCGAGAGCAGTTCTTC
. TRBD1 TRBJ2-7 TRBV23-1 CASSQDPMTGIGGYEQYF TGCGCCAGCAGTCAAGACCCTATGACAGGGATTGGTGGCTACGAGCAGTACTTC
. . TRBJ2-3 TRBV7-4 CASSPIPRTQYF TGTGCCAGCAGCCCGATTCCCCGTACGCAGTATTTT
many TRBD1 TRBJ1-1 TRBV7-9 CASSRSSAGTGISTEAFF TGTGCCAGCAGCCGCAGCTCAGCCGGGACAGGGATTAGCACTGAAGCTTTCTTT
many . TRBJ2-1 TRBV4-1 CASSRAGQGVNEQFF TGCGCCAGCAGCCGCGCCGGGCAGGGAGTCAATGAGCAGTTCTTC
once . TRBJ2-6 TRBV7-9 CASSITEGSGANVLTF TGTGCCAGCAGCATCACCGAGGGCTCTGGGGCCAACGTCCTGACTTTC
many . TRBJ1-4 TRBV13 CASRERGNEKLFF TGTGCCAGCAGGGAACGGGGAAATGAAAAACTGTTTTTT
many . TRBJ2-7 TRBV4-1 CASSPKAARYEQYF TGCGCCAGCAGCCCGAAGGCGGCCCGGTACGAGCAGTACTTC
few . TRBJ1-1 TRBV6-6 CASTHGNTEAFF TGTGCCAGCACCCATGGGAACACTGAAGCTTTCTTT
many . TRBJ1-1 TRBV6-5 CASSPTLGNTEAFF TGTGCCAGCAGCCCTACGCTGGGGAACACTGAAGCTTTCTTT
few TRBD2 TRBJ2-3 TRBV3-1 CASSHDLAGVSTDTQYF TGTGCCAGCAGCCACGACCTGGCGGGAGTCTCAACAGATACGCAGTATTTT
many . TRBJ2-2 TRBV29-1 CSALKGTGELFF TGCAGCGCCCTGAAGGGCACCGGGGAGCTGTTTTTT
many TRBD2 TRBJ2-3 TRBV9 CASSTRLAGDYTDTQYF TGTGCCAGCAGCACCAGACTAGCGGGAGACTACACAGATACGCAGTATTTT
many TRBD1 TRBJ2-7 TRBV6-5 CASSYRMTGNEQYF TGTGCCAGCAGCTATAGGATGACAGGGAACGAGCAGTACTTC
many . TRBJ1-1 TRBV29-1 CSVREGTEAFF TGCAGCGTCAGGGAAGGCACTGAAGCTTTCTTT
few . TRBJ2-5 TRBV6-2/TRBV6-3 CASSYSGQGYQYF TGTGCCAGCAGTTACTCAGGCCAGGGCTACCAGTACTTC
many TRBD2 TRBJ2-4 TRBV7-2 CASSSTSGSMNIQYF TGTGCCAGCAGCTCGACTAGCGGGAGTATGAACATTCAGTACTTC
. . TRBJ2-2 TRBV5-5 CASSSLYTGELFF TGTGCCAGCAGCTCCCTATACACCGGGGAGCTGTTTTTT
once TRBD2 TRBJ2-3 TRBV7-6 CASSFLAGGTDTQYF TGTGCCAGCAGCTTTCTAGCGGGGGGCACAGATACGCAGTATTTT
many TRBD2 TRBJ2-7 TRBV29-1 CSVEDAVSGRVYEQYF TGCAGCGTTGAAGATGCCGTTAGCGGGAGGGTCTACGAGCAGTACTTC
many TRBD1 TRBJ1-5 TRBV4-1 CASSYRDRSGQPQHF TGCGCCAGCAGCTACCGGGACAGGAGCGGCCAGCCCCAGCATTTT
many TRBD1 TRBJ2-2 TRBV5-4 CASSWGQIVTGELFF TGTGCCAGCAGCTGGGGACAGATAGTCACCGGGGAGCTGTTTTTT
many . TRBJ2-3 TRBV6-2/TRBV6-3 CASSYPSVFSTDTQYF TGTGCCAGCAGTTACCCTAGCGTGTTTAGCACAGATACGCAGTATTTT
. TRBD2 TRBJ2-7 TRBV4-2 CASSQDTLGRGFSYEQYF TGTGCCAGCAGCCAAGATACCCTCGGGCGGGGGTTCTCCTACGAGCAGTACTTC
. TRBD2 TRBJ2-5 TRBV29-1 CSVGLAGVFGETQYF TGCAGCGTTGGGCTAGCGGGAGTGTTTGGGGAGACCCAGTACTTC
few . TRBJ2-3 TRBV6-2/TRBV6-3 CASSYRRADTQYF TGTGCCAGCAGTTACAGGCGGGCAGATACGCAGTATTTT
few . TRBJ1-1 TRBV6-5 CASGPTDSTEAFF TGTGCCAGCGGCCCGACGGATAGCACTGAAGCTTTCTTT
few . TRBJ1-1 TRBV12-5 CASALMVAEAFF TGTGCTAGTGCTTTGATGGTGGCTGAAGCTTTCTTT
many TRBD2 TRBJ2-3 TRBV7-7 CASSSGTSGISGTDTQYF TGTGCTAGCAGTTCCGGGACTAGCGGGATATCGGGCACAGATACGCAGTATTTT
few TRBD1 TRBJ2-7 TRBV7-2 CASSFYRGFRTTYSYEQYF TGTGCCAGCAGCTTTTACAGGGGTTTCCGGACCACATACTCCTACGAGCAGTACTTC
many TRBD1 TRBJ2-6 TRBV19 CASTTGDGANVLTF TGTGCCAGTACGACAGGGGATGGGGCCAACGTCCTGACTTTC
few TRBD2 TRBJ2-7 TRBV7-8 CASSLGGSGNEQYF TGTGCCAGCAGCTTAGGAGGTAGCGGGAACGAGCAGTACTTC
. . TRBJ1-4 TRBV27 CASSLEGSGQNEKLFF TGTGCCAGCAGTTTAGAGGGGTCGGGTCAGAATGAAAAACTGTTTTTT
. TRBD1 TRBJ2-2 TRBV13 CASSLGGGIGELFF TGTGCCAGCAGCTTAGGAGGGGGCATCGGGGAGCTGTTTTTT
. . TRBJ2-7 TRBV7-8 CASSHLASSYEQYF TGTGCCAGCAGCCACCTAGCCTCCTCCTACGAGCAGTACTTC
. TRBD2 TRBJ2-5 TRBV4-1 CASSQAAGRGETQYF TGCGCCAGCAGCCAGGCAGCGGGGAGGGGAGAGACCCAGTACTTC